The 15 T cell receptor beta chains below come from one sample, sequenced in a study of early T cells in non-severe SARS-CoV-2 infection. TCRdb passed the 5' RACE reads through MiXCR, listing each CDR3 protein once. The table includes fewer than 100,000 distinct CDR3 sequences, around a tenth detected once. The sequenced material came from whole blood. The receptors were gathered from an adult who was a healthcare worker with PCR-confirmed SARS-CoV-2 infection or an uninfected control (not recorded which).

The V and J genes are TRBV3-1 and TRBJ2-1, with 8 positions matching TRBD2. This CDR3 spans 15 amino acids. V lost 0 bases to trimming and J lost 9 bases; unmatched junction nucleotides: 7. The V gene's germline CDR1 is LGHDT and CDR2 YNNKEL (reference sequence). The chain's CDR3 is CASSQDQRENSEQFF. The CDR3 bases are TGTGCCAGCAGCCAAGACCAGCGGGAGAATAGTGAGCAGTTCTTC.

The gene calls are TRBV28 and TRBJ2-2; 14 positions match TRBD2. There are 15 residues in the CDR3. CDR1 is MDHEN and CDR2 is SYDVKM in the germline V gene. With 8 bases clipped from V and 4 bases from J, the junction kept 3 bases outside the gene matches. The CDR3 is CASLGLAGGTGELFF. CDR3 nucleotide sequence: TGTGCCAGCCTCGGACTAGCGGGAGGCACCGGGGAGCTGTTTTTT.

Many counts were recorded for this clonotype. The genes are TRBV20-1 and TRBJ2-7; possible D gene TRBD2, 7 bases. Per the germline V gene, CDR1 is DFQATT and CDR2 is SNEGSKA (reference sequence). V gave up 0 bases and J gave up 9 bases, with 18 bases separating them. The length of the CDR3 is 14 residues. CDR3 loop: CSARDVTGGLAQYF. The DNA of the CDR3 is TGCAGTGCTAGAGACGTCACGGGGGGCCTCGCGCAGTACTTC.

This clonotype was seen ten or more times. The chain couples TRBV3-1 to TRBJ2-7; D is uncertain. V gave up 0 bases and J gave up 1 base, with 16 bases separating them. Germline V lookup: CDR1 LGHDT, CDR2 YNNKEL (reference sequence). This CDR3 comprises 17 residues. Written as DNA, the CDR3 is TGTGCCAGCAGCCAAGAAGCGCGCAGCCATTCTTCCTACGAGCAGTACTTC. Translation: CASSQEARSHSSYEQYF.

This clonotype was recorded at least ten times. The CDR3 region has the DNA TGTGCCAGCAGCCCGGGCCTCTCCTACGAGCAGTACTTC. This translates into CASSPGLSYEQYF. The chain uses TRBV27 and TRBJ2-7, with D unclear. This CDR3 is 13 amino acids long. From germline, CDR1 is MNHEY and CDR2 SMNVEV (reference sequence). V was cut by 6 bases and J by 0 bases, with 9 bases left in between.

This clonotype was observed many times. This chain connects TRBV18 to TRBJ2-2; no definite D call. Germline CDR1 is KGHSH and CDR2 is LQKENI. The V end lost 3 bases, the J end lost 1 base, and 9 bases lay between the germline ends. This CDR3 region has 15 residues. For the CDR3, the DNA is TGTGCCAGCTCACCCGGGTCCGGGAACACCGGGGAGCTGTTTTTT. Protein product: CASSPGSGNTGELFF.

This clonotype appeared many times. The chain couples TRBV11-1 to TRBJ2-2; 9 bases fit TRBD2. The CDR3 spans 15 residues. V lost 3 bases, J lost 8 bases, and 7 bases stayed unmatched. CDR1 is SGHAT, CDR2 FQDESV, per germline (reference sequence). The CDR3 protein is CASSFSVAGEGELFF. The CDR3, as DNA: TGTGCCAGCAGCTTCTCGGTAGCGGGAGAGGGGGAGCTGTTTTTT.

This chain connects TRBV7-8 to TRBJ1-2, with 9 bases identical to TRBD1. The CDR3 consists of 16 residues. In germline, CDR1 is SGHVS, CDR2 FQNEAQ. The trim removed 2 bases at V and 12 bases at J, leaving 16 bases unmatched. CDR3 sequence reads: CASSLFLSGQGPPDTF. DNA for the CDR3: TGTGCCAGCAGCTTATTTTTGTCGGGACAGGGTCCCCCGGACACCTTC.

This clonotype was observed at least ten times. CDR3 DNA sequence: TGCAGTGCTCCGGCTGCGTCGTCCTACGAGCAGTACTTC. This encodes CSAPAASSYEQYF. V usage is TRBV20-1 and J usage is TRBJ2-7; D not certain. V lost 5 bases, J lost 1 base, and 12 bases lay in between. The CDR3 consists of 13 residues. CDR1 and CDR2 (germline): DFQATT, SNEGSKA (reference sequence).

J is TRBJ2-4 and V is TRBV2; D may be TRBD2 (5 bases). Germline values: CDR1 SNHLY, CDR2 FYNNEI. CDR3 length: 20 amino acids. Trimming pared 4 bases from V and 0 bases from J, leaving 25 bases between. CDR3 amino acids: CASSGASAVKFGLAKNIQYF. CDR3 nucleotide sequence: TGTGCCAGCAGTGGAGCTTCAGCAGTTAAGTTCGGACTAGCCAAAAACATTCAGTACTTC.

The chain recombines TRBV9 with TRBJ2-3; 12 nucleotides line up with TRBD2. The junction had 0 bases not matched to a gene; V was cut back by 0 bases and J by 4 bases. The germline CDR1 and CDR2 sequences are SGDLS and YYNGEE. The CDR3 is made up of 15 amino acids. DNA for the CDR3: TGTGCCAGCAGCGTAGGGACTAGCGGGGCAGATACGCAGTATTTT. Its protein product is CASSVGTSGADTQYF. The entire variable domain, with the rest obtained from reference TRBV9 and TRBJ2-3, is as follows: DSGVTQTPKHLITATGQRVTLRCSPRSGDLSVYWYQQSLDQGLQFLIQYYNGEERAKGNILERFSAQQFPDLHSELNLSSLELGDSALYFCASSVGTSGADTQYFGPGTRLTVL.

This clonotype was seen ten or more times. This chain uses TRBV11-2 with TRBJ2-7; 7 positions agree with TRBD1. This CDR3 spans 15 amino acids. Germline V gene lookup returns CDR1 SGHAT and CDR2 FQNNGV. The junction had 11 bases not matched to a gene; V was cut back by 5 bases and J by 4 bases. The CDR3 DNA reads as TGTGCCAGCAGCCTAACAGGGGCCCCGGGATACGAGCAGTACTTC. The encoded protein is CASSLTGAPGYEQYF.

This clonotype was counted ten times or more. It is unclear where the CDR3 begins or ends on the DNA, so no DNA is shown, and the CDR3 is as TCRdb lists it. The V and J genes are TRBV27 and TRBJ2-7. The CDR3 comprises 13 residues, both ends counted. Germline V CDR1 and CDR2: MNHEY, SMNVEV (reference sequence). The CDR3 loop reads CASSSSPVYEQYF.

CDR3 protein: CASSLGVMNTEAFF. The CDR3 DNA follows: TGTGCCAGCAGCTTAGGAGTCATGAACACTGAAGCTTTCTTT. V gene TRBV7-2 combines with J gene TRBJ1-1; D ambiguous. This CDR3 spans 14 amino acids. The V end lost 1 base, the J end lost 0 bases, and 6 bases lay between the germline ends. The V gene's germline CDR1 is SGHTA and CDR2 FQGNSA.

This clonotype was observed at least ten times. V gene TRBV12-3 or TRBV12-4 combines with J gene TRBJ2-5, with TRBD2 matching 9 bases. This CDR3 has 16 amino acids. V was pared by 4 bases and J by 4 bases, with 10 bases of the junction left unmatched. The CDR3 DNA sequence: TGTGCCAGCAGTTCCCATAGCGGGAGCGGGGGAGAGACCCAGTACTTC. Residues: CASSSHSGSGGETQYF.